This TCR beta chain comes out of a study of OX40 agonist ivuxolimab in advanced cancers. Some background on the complete study: Ivuxolimab was an agonistic, fully human IgG2 monoclonal antibody directed against OX40 (CD134), a costimulatory receptor. Three dose-escalation patients achieved partial responses, one with hepatocellular carcinoma and two with cutaneous melanoma. The purpose of peripheral TCRbeta sequencing was to test whether ivuxolimab changed TCR sequence diversity and led to clonal T-cell expansion. Intravenous ivuxolimab was administered to patients every 2 weeks at six dose levels: 0.01, 0.1, 0.3, 1.5, 3 and 10 mg/kg. The monotherapy dose-escalation portion (N ≈ 55 patients) of the phase I ivuxolimab trial is reported in the paper. Prior anti-PD-1, anti-PD-L1 or anti-CTLA-4 therapy was permitted, and 30% to 45% of dose-escalation patients had received checkpoint inhibitors. Of the approximately 54 dose-escalation patients, hepatocellular carcinoma was present in 19, melanoma in approximately 15, renal cell carcinoma in 9 and head and neck cancer in 9. The dose-escalation cohort was 82.7% male with a mean age of approximately 60 years, ranging from roughly 23 to 79. The paper as a whole reports these results and caveats: At doses of 0.1 to 3.0 mg/kg, clonal expansion of both CD4+ and CD8+ blood T cells was observed from baseline to week 6. Low levels of normalized T-cell clonal expansion were also seen in some patients who did not respond. In the 0.1-3.0 mg/kg groups, partial responders were among the patients with the lowest normalized peripheral clonal expansion, particularly in CD8+ T cells. After ivuxolimab, more expanded clones were found on average in CD8+ T cells than in CD4+ T cells. The antigen specificity of the peripheral T cells that underwent clonal expansion was not determined.

The trial excluded patients who had a history of autoimmune disease or who were on systemic immunosuppression. Peripheral blood for TCR sequencing was collected from all dose cohorts at baseline, on cycle 4 day 1, and on cycle 7 day 1. Samples were obtained from an open-label, multicenter, first-in-human phase I dose-escalation trial of ivuxolimab. Adults with locally advanced or metastatic head and neck squamous cell, hepatocellular, melanoma or renal cell carcinoma were enrolled in the trial. Before TCR sequencing, CD4+ T cells and CD8+ T cells were sorted from peripheral blood as separate populations. To sequence the TCRbeta CDR3 region, genomic DNA was isolated from the sorted cells. TCRbeta CDR3 regions were sequenced using the immunoSEQ Assay. Drawn from immuneACCESS, this table holds only the in-frame rearrangements with V and J called that TCRdb kept. Clones are partly lost; checked studies trace under half to an unresolved V gene and leave the rest unexplained. The sample records tens of thousands of clones, 91% of which are singletons. The ten biggest clones cover approximately 19% of the sample.

To note about this clone: Its specific antigen is unknown. Base quality data are lacking; no much larger clone is found one base away.

From its cysteine to its phenylalanine, the CDR3 spans 16 amino acids. This entry keeps only the CDR3 DNA: 48 bases, framed from base 1. V trim: 0 bases; J trim: 3 bases; unmatched bases: 4. CDR1 SGHTA and CDR2 FQGNSA were looked up in the germline V gene. The receptor's source is an adult with an advanced solid tumor such as melanoma, head and neck, liver or kidney cancer. The sequence joins TRBV7-2 to TRBJ2-5; 10 central nucleotides agree with TRBD2. This material consisted of CD4+ or CD8+ T cells sorted from blood, taken in a trial of the OX40 agonist ivuxolimab. The nucleotide sequence reads as follows: TGTGCCAGCAGCTTAGCGGCTAGCGGGGGTAAAGAGACCCAGTACTTC. This encodes CASSLAASGGKETQYF.